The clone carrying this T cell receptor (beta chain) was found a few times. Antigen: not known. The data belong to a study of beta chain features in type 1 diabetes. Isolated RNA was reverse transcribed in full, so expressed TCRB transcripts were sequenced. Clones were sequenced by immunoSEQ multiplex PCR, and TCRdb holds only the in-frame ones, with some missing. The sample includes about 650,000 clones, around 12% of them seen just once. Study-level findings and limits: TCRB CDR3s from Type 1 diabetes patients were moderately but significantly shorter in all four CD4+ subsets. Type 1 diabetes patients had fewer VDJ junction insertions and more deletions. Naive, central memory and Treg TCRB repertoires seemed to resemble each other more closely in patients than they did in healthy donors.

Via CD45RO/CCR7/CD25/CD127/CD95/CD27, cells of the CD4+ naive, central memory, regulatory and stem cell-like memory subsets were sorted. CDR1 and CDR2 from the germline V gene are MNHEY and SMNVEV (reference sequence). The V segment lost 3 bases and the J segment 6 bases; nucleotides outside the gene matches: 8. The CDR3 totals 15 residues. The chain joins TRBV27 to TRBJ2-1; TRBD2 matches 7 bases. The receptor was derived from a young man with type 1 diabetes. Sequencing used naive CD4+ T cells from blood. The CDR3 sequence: CASSFERGVTNEQFF. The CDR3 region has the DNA TGTGCCAGCAGTTTCGAGCGGGGAGTCACCAATGAGCAGTTCTTC.